This T cell receptor beta chain appears in the sequencing data of a study of shared clonotypes between healthy human individuals. Per germline, CDR1 MNHEY and CDR2 SVGAGI. The CDR3 has 13 residues. V was clipped by 7 bases and J by 2 bases, with 10 bases between them. Profiled with immunoSEQ multiplex PCR; TCRdb holds only in-frame clones, not every one. Among some 2,000,000 clones listed, 90% to 95% were seen once. The receptor comes from a man younger than 30 in good health. This chain connects TRBV6-5 to TRBJ2-3; D possibly corresponds to TRBD1 (5 bases). Sequences were obtained from naive CD4+ T cells sorted from blood. Specified subset: CD45RA+ positively selected. The CDR3, as DNA: TGTGCCAGCATGGGGCAGGTCACAGATACGCAGTATTTT. Its protein product is CASMGQVTDTQYF.